A single sample gave rise to the 6 T cell receptor beta chains below, sequenced in a study of OX40 agonist ivuxolimab in advanced cancers. Data came from immunoSEQ multiplex PCR; TCRdb stores just in-frame clones and leaves some out. Among 70,000 to 85,000 clones listed, 90% to 95% were seen once. The material was CD4+ or CD8+ T cells sorted from blood, obtained in a trial of the OX40 agonist ivuxolimab. These receptor sequences come from an adult with an advanced solid tumor such as melanoma, head and neck, liver or kidney cancer.

The rearrangement joins TRBV10-3 to TRBJ2-7; D may be TRBD1 or TRBD2 (5 bases each). Trimming pared 1 base from V and 7 bases from J, leaving 17 bases between. Germline CDR1 reads ENHRY; CDR2 reads SYGVKD. The CDR3 runs 15 residues. The CDR3 here is CAISEFVSRGWEQYF. The CDR3 DNA follows: TGTGCCATCAGTGAGTTCGTGAGTCGGGGCTGGGAGCAGTACTTC.

V usage is TRBV2 and J usage is TRBJ2-3; the match to TRBD2 covers 9 bases. CDR3 size: 15 residues. Germline CDR1 reads SNHLY; CDR2 reads FYNNEI. The ends lost 6 bases at V and 4 bases at J; junction bases unmatched: 8. CDR3 nucleotide sequence: TGTGCCAGCAGGTTGCGGGAGGGCCTGGCAGATACGCAGTATTTT. Translated, it gives CASRLREGLADTQYF.

This clone has a single count. The chain joins TRBV4-3 to TRBJ2-3, with D possibly TRBD1 on 5 matching bases. The V gene lost 0 bases and the J gene lost 6 bases, with 16 bases spanning the gap. The CDR3 is made up of 16 amino acids. Germline-derived CDR1 and CDR2 are LGHNA and YSLEER. Written as DNA, the CDR3 is TGCGCCAGCAGCCAAGAAGTTGCACAGGTCATCGATACGCAGTATTTT. Translated: CASSQEVAQVIDTQYF.

J is TRBJ2-7 and V is TRBV5-5; TRBD2 aligns across 11 bases. The CDR3 totals 15 residues. Germline V CDR1 and CDR2: SGHKS, YYEKEE (reference sequence). J lost 4 bases, V lost 0 bases, and 3 bases had no gene match. Here the CDR3 DNA reads TGTGCCAGCAGCTTGGATAGCGGGAGGGGGTACGAGCAGTACTTC. Protein sequence: CASSLDSGRGYEQYF. The complete variable domain, with remaining parts taken from reference TRBV5-5 and TRBJ2-7, reads DAGVTQSPTHLIKTRGQQVTLRCSPISGHKSVSWYQQVLGQGPQFIFQYYEKEERGRGNFPDRFSARQFPNYSSELNVNALLLGDSALYLCASSLDSGRGYEQYFGPGTRLTVT.

The rearrangement links TRBV27 to TRBJ2-7; either TRBD1 or TRBD2 may supply D (5 bases each). The CDR3 contains 14 residues. Germline CDR1 reads MNHEY; CDR2 reads SMNVEV (reference sequence). V lost 3 bases and J lost 2, with 11 bases in between. Written as DNA, the CDR3 is TGTGCCAGCAGTTTGGGGACGGAGCCCTACGAGCAGTACTTC. Encoded protein: CASSLGTEPYEQYF.

The chain combines TRBV9 with TRBJ1-1; 8 bases line up with TRBD1. In germline, CDR1 is SGDLS, CDR2 YYNGEE. CDR3 size: 15 residues. V gave up 1 base and J gave up 3 bases; unmatched junction bases: 5. In nucleotides, the CDR3 is TGTGCCAGCAGCGTACCTGACAGGGGCGACACTGAAGCTTTCTTT. This sequence encodes CASSVPDRGDTEAFF.